This TCR beta chain was documented in a study of T cell changes during pregnancy in multiple sclerosis. Some clones are missing from TCRdb's copy, which holds only in-frame ones; the method was immunoSEQ multiplex PCR. The sample holds 39,000 or so clones; 80% to 95% are singletons and the top ten take approximately 0.35%. J was trimmed by 6 bases and V by 6 bases; bases with no gene match: 6. The CDR3 extends over 14 amino acids. The V gene's germline CDR1 is SNHLY and CDR2 FYNNEI. The receptor's source is a female donor in good health, enrolled as a control in a pregnancy study. The sequencing here drew on CD4+ T cells from peripheral blood mononuclear cells, taken after pregnancy. The rearrangement joins TRBV2 to TRBJ2-1; 9 nucleotides line up with TRBD2. CDR3 region: CASRTTSGVNEQFF. The CDR3 DNA reads TGTGCCAGCAGGACGACTAGCGGAGTCAATGAGCAGTTCTTC.